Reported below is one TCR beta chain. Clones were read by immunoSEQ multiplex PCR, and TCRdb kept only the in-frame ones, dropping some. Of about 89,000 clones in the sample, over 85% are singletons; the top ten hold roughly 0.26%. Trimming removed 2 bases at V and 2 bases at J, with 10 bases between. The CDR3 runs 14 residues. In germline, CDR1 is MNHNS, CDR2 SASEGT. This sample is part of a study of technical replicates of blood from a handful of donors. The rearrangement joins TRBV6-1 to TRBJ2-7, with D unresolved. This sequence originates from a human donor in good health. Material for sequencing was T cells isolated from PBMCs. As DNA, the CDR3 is TGTGCCAGCAGTGAATCTCCCGCTACCTACGAGCAGTACTTC. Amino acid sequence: CASSESPATYEQYF.